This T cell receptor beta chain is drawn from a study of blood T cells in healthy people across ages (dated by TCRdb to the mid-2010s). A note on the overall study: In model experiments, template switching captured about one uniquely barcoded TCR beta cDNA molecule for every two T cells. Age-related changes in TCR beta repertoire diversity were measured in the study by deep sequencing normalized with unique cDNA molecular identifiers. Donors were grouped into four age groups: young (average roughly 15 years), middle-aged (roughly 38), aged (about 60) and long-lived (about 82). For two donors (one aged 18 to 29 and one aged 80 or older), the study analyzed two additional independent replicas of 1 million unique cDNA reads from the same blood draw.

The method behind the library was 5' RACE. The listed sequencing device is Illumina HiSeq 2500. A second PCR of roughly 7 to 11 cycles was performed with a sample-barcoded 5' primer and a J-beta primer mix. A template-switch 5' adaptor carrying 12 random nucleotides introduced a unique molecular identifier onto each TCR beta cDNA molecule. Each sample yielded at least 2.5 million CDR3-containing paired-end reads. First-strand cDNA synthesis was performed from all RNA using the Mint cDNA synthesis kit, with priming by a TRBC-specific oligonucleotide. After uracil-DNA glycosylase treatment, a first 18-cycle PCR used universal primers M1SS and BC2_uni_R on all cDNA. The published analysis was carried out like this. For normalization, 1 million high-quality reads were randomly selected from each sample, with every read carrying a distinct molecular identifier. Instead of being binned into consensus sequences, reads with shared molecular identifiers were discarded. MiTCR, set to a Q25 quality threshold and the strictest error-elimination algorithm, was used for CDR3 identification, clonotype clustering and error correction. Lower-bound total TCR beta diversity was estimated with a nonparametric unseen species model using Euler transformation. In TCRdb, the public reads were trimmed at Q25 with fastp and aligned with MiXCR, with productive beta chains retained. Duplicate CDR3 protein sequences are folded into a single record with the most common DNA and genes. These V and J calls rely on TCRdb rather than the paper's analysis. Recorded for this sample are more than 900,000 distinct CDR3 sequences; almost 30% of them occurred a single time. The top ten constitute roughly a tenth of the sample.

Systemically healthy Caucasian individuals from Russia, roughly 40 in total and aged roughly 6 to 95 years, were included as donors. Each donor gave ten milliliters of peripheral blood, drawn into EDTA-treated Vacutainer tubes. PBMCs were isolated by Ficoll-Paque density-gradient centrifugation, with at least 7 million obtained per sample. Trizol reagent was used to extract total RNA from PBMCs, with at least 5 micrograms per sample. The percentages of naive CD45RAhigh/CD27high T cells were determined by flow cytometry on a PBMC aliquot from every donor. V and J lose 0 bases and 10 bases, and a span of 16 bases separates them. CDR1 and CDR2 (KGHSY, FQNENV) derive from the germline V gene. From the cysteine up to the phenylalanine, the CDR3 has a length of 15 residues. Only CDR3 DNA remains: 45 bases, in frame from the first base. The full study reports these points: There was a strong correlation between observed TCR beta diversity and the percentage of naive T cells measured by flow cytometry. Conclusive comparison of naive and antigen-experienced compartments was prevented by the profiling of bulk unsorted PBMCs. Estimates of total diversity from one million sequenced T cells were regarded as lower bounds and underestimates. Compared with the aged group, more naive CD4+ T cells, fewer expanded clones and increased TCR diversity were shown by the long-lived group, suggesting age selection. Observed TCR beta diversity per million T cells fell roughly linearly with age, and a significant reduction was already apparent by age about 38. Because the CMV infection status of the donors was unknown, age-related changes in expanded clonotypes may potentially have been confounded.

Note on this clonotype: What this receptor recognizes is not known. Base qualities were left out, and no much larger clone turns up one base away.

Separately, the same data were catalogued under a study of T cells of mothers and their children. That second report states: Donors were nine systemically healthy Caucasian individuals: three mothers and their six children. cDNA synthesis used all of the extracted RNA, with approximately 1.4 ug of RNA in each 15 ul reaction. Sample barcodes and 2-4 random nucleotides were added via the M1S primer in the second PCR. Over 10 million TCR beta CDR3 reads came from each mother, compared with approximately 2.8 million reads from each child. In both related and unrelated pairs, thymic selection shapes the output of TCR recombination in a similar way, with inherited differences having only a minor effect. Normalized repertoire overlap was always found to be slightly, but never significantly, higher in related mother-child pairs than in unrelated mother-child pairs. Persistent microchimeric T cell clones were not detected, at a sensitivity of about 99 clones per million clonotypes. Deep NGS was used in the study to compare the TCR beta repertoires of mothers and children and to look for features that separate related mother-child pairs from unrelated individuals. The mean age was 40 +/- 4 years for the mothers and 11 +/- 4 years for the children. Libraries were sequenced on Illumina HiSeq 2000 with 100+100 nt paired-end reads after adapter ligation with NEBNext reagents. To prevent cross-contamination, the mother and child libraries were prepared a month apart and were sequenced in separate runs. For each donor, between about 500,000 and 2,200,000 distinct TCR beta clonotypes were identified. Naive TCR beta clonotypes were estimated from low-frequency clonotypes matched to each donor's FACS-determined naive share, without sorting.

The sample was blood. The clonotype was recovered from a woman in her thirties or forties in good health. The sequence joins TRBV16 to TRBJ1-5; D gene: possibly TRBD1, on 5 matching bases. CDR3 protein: CASSQSIQGQGPQHF. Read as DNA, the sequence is TGTGCCAGCAGCCAATCTATCCAGGGTCAGGGTCCCCAGCATTTT.